A single sample gave rise to the 19 T cell receptor beta chains below, sequenced in a study of response to subunit inactivated influenza vaccine. TCRdb reprocessed the RT-PCR reads with MiXCR, giving one entry per CDR3 protein. This table has some 150,000 distinct CDR3 sequences, roughly 12% appearing once. The same sample was also used in a study of T cells expressing NK-cell markers. That publication notes: TCR beta libraries carry UMIs added by 5'RACE template switching.

The sample here was CD8+ T cells sorted from PBMCs, taken 11 to 12 days after vaccination. The receptors were sampled from a man aged 45-65 years who received an inactivated influenza vaccine.

The gene calls are TRBV4-1 and TRBJ1-2; tentatively, D is TRBD1 (5 bases). CDR1 and CDR2 from the germline V gene are MGHRA and YSYEKL. The CDR3 has 16 amino acids. V was pared by 1 base and J by 6 bases, with 18 bases between. The CDR3 region has the DNA TGCGCCAGCAGCCAAGGAGACAGTCCGGGGAGGGATGGCTACACCTTC. It specifies CASSQGDSPGRDGYTF.

The chain is built from TRBV19 and TRBJ2-5, with a tentative D call TRBD1 (5 bases). Germline assignment: CDR1 LNHDA and CDR2 SQIVND (reference sequence). V was cut by 5 bases and J by 2 bases, with 15 bases left in between. The CDR3 is 15 amino acids. CDR3 sequence: CASSPQTEPQETQYF. The CDR3 DNA reads TGTGCCAGTAGTCCCCAGACAGAACCACAAGAGACCCAGTACTTC. The variable domain in full, with the rest retrieved from reference TRBV19 and TRBJ2-5, is DGGITQSPKYLFRKEGQNVTLSCEQNLNHDAMYWYRQDPGQGLRLIYYSQIVNDFQKGDIAEGYSVSREKKESFPLTVTSAQKNPTAFYLCASSPQTEPQETQYFGPGTRLLVL.

The chain uses TRBV27 and TRBJ2-1; the match to TRBD2 covers 12 bases. J gave up 6 bases and V 5 bases, and 5 bases lay outside the gene matches. The length of the CDR3 is 15 residues. Looked up from germline, CDR1 is MNHEY and CDR2 is SMNVEV (reference sequence). Here the CDR3 DNA reads TGTGCCAGCAGTGCCCTAGCGGGAGGGCTCAATGAGCAGTTCTTC. It yields the protein CASSALAGGLNEQFF.

This clonotype was picked up many times. This chain joins TRBV5-1 and TRBJ2-1, with TRBD2 matching 11 bases. The CDR3 has 15 amino acids. Per the germline V gene, CDR1 is SGHRS and CDR2 is YFSETQ. V gave up 3 bases and J gave up 4 bases; unmatched junction bases: 3. The CDR3 nucleotides read TGCGCCAGCAGCTCTGGGACTAGCGGTTACAATGAGCAGTTCTTC. Translating it yields CASSSGTSGYNEQFF. Full variable domain (outside the CDR3, taken from reference TRBV5-1 and TRBJ2-1): KAGVTQTPRYLIKTRGQQVTLSCSPISGHRSVSWYQQTPGQGLQFLFEYFSETQRNKGNFPGRFSGRQFSNSRSEMNVSTLELGDSALYLCASSSGTSGYNEQFFGPGTRLTVL.

A few counts support this clonotype. The chain joins TRBV29-1 to TRBJ2-3; TRBD1 agrees at 10 bases. V lost 5 bases and J lost 4; bases outside the gene matches: 9. CDR1 is SQVTM and CDR2 is ANQGSEA in the germline V gene. The CDR3 sequence is 15 residues long. The CDR3 loop is CSVTGDRGPSDTQYF. In nucleotides, the CDR3 is TGCAGCGTTACTGGGGACAGGGGTCCCTCAGATACGCAGTATTTT.

This rearrangement joins TRBV24-1 to TRBJ1-5, with 9 bases aligning to TRBD1. J gave up 7 bases and V 5 bases, and 5 bases lay outside the gene matches. This CDR3 is 14 amino acids long. Germline lookup yields CDR1 KGHDR and CDR2 SFDVKD. CDR3 sequence: CATSGTGVEQPQHF. For the CDR3, the DNA is TGTGCCACCAGTGGGACAGGGGTAGAACAGCCCCAGCATTTT.

Only a few counts were recorded for this clonotype. V and J are TRBV11-1 and TRBJ2-3; 8 bases are a match to TRBD2. The ends lost 2 bases at V and 3 bases at J; junction bases unmatched: 7. In germline, CDR1 is SGHAT, CDR2 FQDESV (reference sequence). This CDR3 spans 16 amino acids. As DNA, the CDR3 is TGTGCCAGCAGCTTATTCCCGGGAGGGCCAACAGATACGCAGTATTTT. Amino acid sequence: CASSLFPGGPTDTQYF.

In this sample, this clonotype turned up a few times. The V gene is TRBV29-1, the J gene TRBJ2-1, with 7 bases fitting TRBD2. After removal of 5 bases from V and 8 bases from J, the junction contained 3 bases not matched to a gene. Looked up from germline, CDR1 is SQVTM and CDR2 is ANQGSEA. This CDR3 has 11 residues. CDR3 amino acids: CSVLGGDEQFF. As DNA, the CDR3 is TGCAGCGTTCTGGGGGGGGATGAGCAGTTCTTC.

The chain joins TRBV4-1 to TRBJ2-7; D might be TRBD2 (6 bases). Trimming removed 6 bases at V and 4 bases at J, with 19 bases between. This CDR3 has 15 residues. In germline, CDR1 is MGHRA, CDR2 YSYEKL. CDR3 sequence (DNA): TGCGCCAGCAGTCCGCGGGACGCAGGGCCGTACGAGCAGTACTTC. Its translation: CASSPRDAGPYEQYF.

There are many counts of this clonotype. The V call is TRBV25-1, the J call TRBJ2-5; D ambiguous. V lost 6 bases to trimming and J lost 0 bases, with 14 bases between them. From germline, CDR1 is MGHDK and CDR2 SYGVNS. The CDR3 sequence is 15 residues long. CDR3 region: CASSTSLTDQETQYF. The CDR3 DNA is TGTGCCAGCAGCACCTCGTTGACGGACCAAGAGACCCAGTACTTC.

The V call is TRBV6-2 or TRBV6-3, the J call TRBJ2-1, with unresolved D. Trimming cost V 7 bases and J 0 bases, with 10 bases left between them. This CDR3 is built from 14 residues. Germline values: CDR1 MNHEY, CDR2 SVGEGT. The CDR3 nucleotides read TGTGCCAGCACCGCGGCCCCCTCCTACAATGAGCAGTTCTTC. Its translation: CASTAAPSYNEQFF.

This chain links TRBV28 with TRBJ2-3; TRBD1 might be the D (6 bases). Trimming removed 7 bases from V and 3 bases from J, with 14 bases in between. Germline CDR1 reads MDHEN; CDR2 reads SYDVKM. The CDR3 sequence is 14 residues long. The CDR3 loop reads CASNGNRVTDTQYF. CDR3 nucleotide sequence: TGTGCCAGCAATGGGAACAGGGTTACAGATACGCAGTATTTT.

This clonotype has just a few counts. As DNA, the CDR3 is TGTGCCAGCAGCTCCCTAACAGGGGAGCAGTTCTTC. It translates to CASSSLTGEQFF. This sequence joins TRBV7-8 and TRBJ2-1; a weak D match, TRBD1 (6 bases). Germline V gene data show CDR1 as SGHVS and CDR2 as FQNEAQ. V dropped 4 bases and J dropped 10 bases, with 11 bases sitting between them. This CDR3 has 12 residues.

Turning to this clonotype: One junction end does not reproduce the germline sequence, and a read error may be involved. The J gene is TRBJ2-3, the V gene TRBV7-9, with a tentative D call TRBD1 (5 bases). The germline CDR1 and CDR2 sequences are SEHNR and FQNEAQ (reference sequence). The CDR3 has 15 amino acids. The CDR3 protein is CASSRNPAYTGTQYF. The CDR3 coding sequence is TGTGCCAGCAGCAGAAATCCGGCCTACACAGGTACGCAGTATTTT.

Comment on this clonotype: This may come from a read error, since a much larger clone is one base off. The rearrangement uses TRBV5-1 and TRBJ2-5; D remains unclear. The germline V gene has CDR1 SGHRS and CDR2 YFSETQ. The CDR3 runs to 12 residues. V shed 1 base and J shed 5 bases, with 6 bases lying between them. The CDR3 here is CASSLNLETQYF. The CDR3 DNA reads TGCGCCAGCAGCTTGAATCTGGAGACCCAGTACTTC.

The genes are TRBV6-2 or TRBV6-3 and TRBJ1-5, with 8 bases aligning to TRBD1. V was clipped by 2 bases and J by 6 bases; unmatched bases: 6. This CDR3 comprises 15 residues. Germline assignment: CDR1 MNHEY and CDR2 SVGEGT. CDR3 region: CASSYQTGDRQPQHF. The CDR3 DNA sequence: TGTGCCAGCAGTTACCAGACAGGGGACCGTCAGCCCCAGCATTTT.

This clonotype was seen more than once but under ten times. The gene calls are TRBV4-3 and TRBJ2-2, with D perhaps TRBD1 or TRBD2 (6 bases each). CDR1 LGHNA and CDR2 YSLEER come from the germline V gene. This CDR3 is built from 17 residues. V dropped 2 bases and J dropped 5 bases, with 18 bases sitting between them. For the CDR3, the DNA is TGCGCCAGCAGCCAACATTACGGGGGCTTTCGAACCGGGGAGCTGTTTTTT. Protein sequence: CASSQHYGGFRTGELFF.

This clonotype was picked up many times. The genes are TRBV15 and TRBJ2-1; maybe TRBD1 (6 bases). The CDR3 loop spans 13 amino acids. V was cut by 0 bases and J by 9 bases, with 9 bases left in between. The germline V gene has CDR1 LNHNV and CDR2 YYDKDF (reference sequence). The CDR3 sequence: CATSRDWGPEQFF. CDR3 DNA sequence: TGTGCCACCAGCAGAGATTGGGGGCCTGAGCAGTTCTTC.

This clonotype was detected only a few times. The V call is TRBV4-3, the J call TRBJ1-1, with D perhaps matching TRBD1 (5 bases). CDR3 length equals 15 residues. Germline V lookup: CDR1 LGHNA, CDR2 YSLEER. Between the trimmed V and J ends, which lost 0 bases and 0 bases, there was a span of 8 bases. CDR3 amino acids: CASSQDEGMNTEAFF. The CDR3 DNA reads as TGCGCCAGCAGCCAAGATGAGGGGATGAACACTGAAGCTTTCTTT.